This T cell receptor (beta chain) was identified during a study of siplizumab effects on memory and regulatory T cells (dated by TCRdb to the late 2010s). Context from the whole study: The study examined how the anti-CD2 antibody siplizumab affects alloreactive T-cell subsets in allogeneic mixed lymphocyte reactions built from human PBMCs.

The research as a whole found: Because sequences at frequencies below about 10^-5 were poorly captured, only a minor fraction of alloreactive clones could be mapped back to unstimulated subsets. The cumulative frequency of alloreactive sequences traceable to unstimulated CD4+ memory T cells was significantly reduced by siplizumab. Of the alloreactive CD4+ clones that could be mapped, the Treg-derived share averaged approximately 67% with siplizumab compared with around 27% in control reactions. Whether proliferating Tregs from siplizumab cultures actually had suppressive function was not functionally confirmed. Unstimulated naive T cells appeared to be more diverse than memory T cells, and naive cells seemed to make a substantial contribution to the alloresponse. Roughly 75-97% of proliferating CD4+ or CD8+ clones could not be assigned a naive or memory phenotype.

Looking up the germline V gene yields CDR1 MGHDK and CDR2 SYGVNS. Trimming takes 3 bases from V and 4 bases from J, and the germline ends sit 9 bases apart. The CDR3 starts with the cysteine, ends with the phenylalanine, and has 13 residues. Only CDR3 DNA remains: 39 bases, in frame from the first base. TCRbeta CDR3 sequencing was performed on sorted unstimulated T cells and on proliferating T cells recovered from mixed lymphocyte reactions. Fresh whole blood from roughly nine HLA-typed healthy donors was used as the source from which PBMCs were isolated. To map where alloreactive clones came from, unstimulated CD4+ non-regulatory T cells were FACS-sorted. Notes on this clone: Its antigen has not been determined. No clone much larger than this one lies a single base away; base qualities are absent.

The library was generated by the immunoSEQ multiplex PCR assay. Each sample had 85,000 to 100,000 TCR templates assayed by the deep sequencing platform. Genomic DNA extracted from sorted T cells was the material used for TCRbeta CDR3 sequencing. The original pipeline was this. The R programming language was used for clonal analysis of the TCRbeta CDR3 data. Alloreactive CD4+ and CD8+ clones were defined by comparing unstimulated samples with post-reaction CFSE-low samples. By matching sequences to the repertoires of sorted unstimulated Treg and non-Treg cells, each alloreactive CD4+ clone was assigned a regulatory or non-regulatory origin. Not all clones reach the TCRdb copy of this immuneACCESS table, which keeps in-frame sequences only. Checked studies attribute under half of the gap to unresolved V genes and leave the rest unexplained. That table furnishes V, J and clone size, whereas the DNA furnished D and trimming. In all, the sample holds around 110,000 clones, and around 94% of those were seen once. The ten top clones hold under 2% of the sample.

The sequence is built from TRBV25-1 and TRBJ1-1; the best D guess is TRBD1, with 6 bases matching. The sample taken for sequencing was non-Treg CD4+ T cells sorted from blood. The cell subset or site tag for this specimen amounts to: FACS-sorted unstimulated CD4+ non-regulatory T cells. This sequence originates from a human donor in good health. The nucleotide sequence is TGTGCCAGCAGTGATACAGGGTTCACTGAAGCTTTCTTT. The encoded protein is CASSDTGFTEAFF.